This is a list of T cell receptor beta chains from one sample in a study of T cells in Graves' hyperthyroidism and ophthalmopathy. Each CDR3 protein gets one entry after TCRdb re-called the multiplex PCR reads with MiXCR. Altogether some 500,000 distinct CDR3 sequences are present, about 16% being singletons, with the ten largest covering 29%. Sample: blood. The origin of the receptors is a woman in her twenties or thirties with Graves' ophthalmopathy. Each CDR3 is given with its conserved first and last residue. The size entry is marked missing in some rows and otherwise reads once, few, many or a size class.

v_call: TRBV28
clone_size: many
cdr3_length: 14
j_call: TRBJ1-1
cdr3_aa: CASSDGALNTEAFF

v_call: TRBV30
clone_size: many
cdr3_length: 17
j_call: TRBJ2-1
cdr3_aa: CAWSVQVDRGRKYEQFF

v_call: TRBV7-2
clone_size: many
cdr3_length: 15
j_call: TRBJ2-1
cdr3_aa: CASSLDPRPSNEQFF

v_call: TRBV7-2
clone_size: NA
cdr3_length: 16
j_call: TRBJ1-6
cdr3_aa: CASSQSMTDYNSPLHF

v_call: TRBV6-2/TRBV6-3
clone_size: few
cdr3_length: 17
j_call: TRBJ2-4
cdr3_aa: CASSYSGGGLAKNIQYF

v_call: TRBV2
clone_size: many
cdr3_length: 14
j_call: TRBJ1-6
cdr3_aa: CASSTGQGNSPLHF

v_call: TRBV28
clone_size: many
cdr3_length: 15
j_call: TRBJ2-3
cdr3_aa: CASSRGGIGTDTQYF

v_call: TRBV29-1
clone_size: many
cdr3_length: 11
j_call: TRBJ2-5
cdr3_aa: CSAGTGETQYF

v_call: TRBV19
clone_size: few
cdr3_length: 13
j_call: TRBJ1-6
cdr3_aa: CASSIDDRSPLHF

v_call: TRBV3-1
clone_size: many
cdr3_length: 17
j_call: TRBJ2-1
cdr3_aa: CASSPGRLVSSYNEQFF

v_call: TRBV29-1
clone_size: many
cdr3_length: 12
j_call: TRBJ1-1
cdr3_aa: CSHTRQGGEAFF

v_call: TRBV11-2
clone_size: many
cdr3_length: 15
j_call: TRBJ2-3
cdr3_aa: CASSRGLPGGDTQYF

v_call: TRBV7-2
clone_size: NA
cdr3_length: 13
j_call: TRBJ1-2
cdr3_aa: CASSPGGIDGYTF

v_call: TRBV7-9
clone_size: many
cdr3_length: 13
j_call: TRBJ2-2
cdr3_aa: CASSAAGTGELFF

v_call: TRBV20-1
clone_size: many
cdr3_length: 13
j_call: TRBJ2-5
cdr3_aa: CSARPLAKETQYF

v_call: TRBV2
clone_size: few
cdr3_length: 13
j_call: TRBJ1-3
cdr3_aa: CATRQLSGNTIYF

v_call: TRBV7-2
clone_size: NA
cdr3_length: 13
j_call: TRBJ2-5
cdr3_aa: CASSLGGFGTQYF

v_call: TRBV29-1
clone_size: many
cdr3_length: 14
j_call: TRBJ2-7
cdr3_aa: CSVVIVGGLSEQYF

v_call: TRBV6-1
clone_size: few
cdr3_length: 16
j_call: TRBJ2-1
cdr3_aa: CASRIQGNLLRNEQFF

v_call: TRBV27
clone_size: NA
cdr3_length: 15
j_call: TRBJ1-1
cdr3_aa: CASSLFGDLDTEAFF

v_call: TRBV10-3
clone_size: many
cdr3_length: 16
j_call: TRBJ2-6
cdr3_aa: CATKPFEGTGANVLTF

v_call: TRBV7-2
clone_size: many
cdr3_length: 15
j_call: TRBJ2-7
cdr3_aa: CASSANTGVRDEQYF

v_call: TRBV18
clone_size: few
cdr3_length: 15
j_call: TRBJ2-6
cdr3_aa: CASSPTSSGANVLTF

v_call: TRBV20-1
clone_size: NA
cdr3_length: 15
j_call: TRBJ2-7
cdr3_aa: CSASRLAGLSYEQYF

v_call: TRBV6-2/TRBV6-3
clone_size: many
cdr3_length: 13
j_call: TRBJ2-7
cdr3_aa: CASSYGTLYEQYF

v_call: TRBV11-2
clone_size: many
cdr3_length: 14
j_call: TRBJ2-7
cdr3_aa: CASNLAGDFGEQYF

v_call: TRBV6-2/TRBV6-3
clone_size: NA
cdr3_length: 16
j_call: TRBJ2-7
cdr3_aa: CASSYTLERGGYEQYF

v_call: TRBV20-1
clone_size: many
cdr3_length: 12
j_call: TRBJ2-3
cdr3_aa: CSASGRTDTQYF

v_call: TRBV20-1
clone_size: NA
cdr3_length: 14
j_call: TRBJ2-3
cdr3_aa: CSAREQGPTDTQYF

v_call: TRBV6-1
clone_size: NA
cdr3_length: 13
j_call: TRBJ2-3
cdr3_aa: CASSDSPRGTQYF

v_call: TRBV5-1
clone_size: few
cdr3_length: 14
j_call: TRBJ2-1
cdr3_aa: CASSYGTLYNEQFF

v_call: TRBV7-6
clone_size: many
cdr3_length: 12
j_call: TRBJ2-7
cdr3_aa: CASRTGDSEQYF

v_call: TRBV14
clone_size: NA
cdr3_length: 14
j_call: TRBJ1-1
cdr3_aa: CASSLYRGSTEAFF

v_call: TRBV7-2
clone_size: few
cdr3_length: 13
j_call: TRBJ2-7
cdr3_aa: CASSITGTQEQYF

v_call: TRBV20-1
clone_size: many
cdr3_length: 17
j_call: TRBJ2-1
cdr3_aa: CSAIQAGAGGAWNEQFF

v_call: TRBV7-2
clone_size: few
cdr3_length: 18
j_call: TRBJ1-5
cdr3_aa: CASSPGTGGLYSNQPQHF

v_call: TRBV2
clone_size: many
cdr3_length: 13
j_call: TRBJ2-4
cdr3_aa: CASSASLTNIQYF